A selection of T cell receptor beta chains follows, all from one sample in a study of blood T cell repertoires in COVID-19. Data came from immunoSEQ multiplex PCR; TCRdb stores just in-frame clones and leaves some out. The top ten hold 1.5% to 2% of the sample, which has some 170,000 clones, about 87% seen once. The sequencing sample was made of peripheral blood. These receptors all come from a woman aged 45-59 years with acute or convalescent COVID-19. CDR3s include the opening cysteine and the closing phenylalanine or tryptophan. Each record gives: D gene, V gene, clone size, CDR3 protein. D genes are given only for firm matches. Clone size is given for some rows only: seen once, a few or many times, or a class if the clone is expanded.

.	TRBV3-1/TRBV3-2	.	CASSQDLTVYGYTF
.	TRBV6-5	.	CASSFLTGSAETQYF
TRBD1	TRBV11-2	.	CASSLGNQGAGWAEAFF
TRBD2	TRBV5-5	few	CASSLTNRLASEQYF
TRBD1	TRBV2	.	CASSETGDRSPLHF
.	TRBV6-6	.	CASSRQATSTDTQYF
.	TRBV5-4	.	CASSLSGGNLGYTF
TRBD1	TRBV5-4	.	CASSHDRVKVSPYEQYF
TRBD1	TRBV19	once	CASRDRGYGYTF
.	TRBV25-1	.	CASTGGRGPTDTQYF
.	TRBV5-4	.	CASSLGPGTDYGYTF
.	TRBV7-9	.	CASSFVGYGRGAGSEAFF
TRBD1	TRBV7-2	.	CASSLLRDRGLFDGYTF
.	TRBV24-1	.	CATSDSTKGRAPGYTF
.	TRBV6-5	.	CASSGGTSYEQYF
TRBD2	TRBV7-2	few	CASSLGSGAPLSYEQYF
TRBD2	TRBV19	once	CASSIELTSGGRDTQYF
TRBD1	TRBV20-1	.	CSASSSGTGELYGYTF
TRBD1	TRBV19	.	CASSTGQGLYGYTF
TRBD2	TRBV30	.	CAWSESGVNEQFF
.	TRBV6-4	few	CASSADFSRGYGYTF
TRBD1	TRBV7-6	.	CASSFRDRDEKLFF
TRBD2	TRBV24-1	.	CATSGASGRNEQFF
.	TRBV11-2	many	CASSFGTTGNDGYTF
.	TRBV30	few	CAWSVRGLWEKLFF
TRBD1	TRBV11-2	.	CASSLGTGGIGNQPQHF
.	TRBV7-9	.	CASSLAGTPGEAFF
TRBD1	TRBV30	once	CAWNRDRAEYGYTF
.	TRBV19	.	CASSTWLGAGISYNEQFF
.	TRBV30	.	CAWSAPQGRTEAFF
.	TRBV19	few	CASSTQGYTGELFF
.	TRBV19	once	CASSMTWGRGSYEQYF
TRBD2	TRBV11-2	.	CASSLRLAGHNEQFF
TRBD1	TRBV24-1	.	CATSARTGVGEQFF
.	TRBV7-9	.	CASSYNLDRNTEAFF
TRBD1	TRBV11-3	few	CASSLEVRGHPEAFF
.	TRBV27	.	CASSVMGQTEIDTQYF
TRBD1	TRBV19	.	CASSPRGQGYGYTF
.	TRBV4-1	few	CASSQVGRVDGYTF
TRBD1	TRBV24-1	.	CATLRRQGRDYGYTF
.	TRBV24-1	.	CATSSGDNEQFF
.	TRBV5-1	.	CASSLPATGSYEQYF
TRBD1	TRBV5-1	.	CASSARDRAETQYF
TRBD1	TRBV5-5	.	CASSGMTGGEKLFF
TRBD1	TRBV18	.	CASSPATGTDGYTF
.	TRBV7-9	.	CASSLRTPEQYF
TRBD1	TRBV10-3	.	CASRDSMNEKLFF
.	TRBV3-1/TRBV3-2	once	CASSQFGETQYF
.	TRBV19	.	CASTSVGGFVVAGNTIYF
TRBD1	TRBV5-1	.	CASSQGTGGNQPQHF
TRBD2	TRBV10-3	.	CAISESDGRGPKTQYF
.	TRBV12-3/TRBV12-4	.	CASSPQRGNEQYF
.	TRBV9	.	CASSDGGPTGGYTF
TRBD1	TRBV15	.	CATSSLQDRGGEKLFF